This T cell receptor (beta chain) originates from a study of T cell repertoires in cytomegalovirus infection. Background on the study: Shared public TCR beta signatures pointed to both CMV infection and a matching HLA type.

Each CDR3 protein gets one entry after TCRdb re-called the reads with MiXCR. Seen here are about half a million distinct CDR3 sequences, roughly 34% observed once, and the top ten hold roughly 15%. Study results and caveats: The ex vivo response showed dominance by HLA-C-restricted CMV-specific TCR beta clonotypes.

This clonotype turned up a few times. Its antigen is unidentified. The germline CDR1 and CDR2 sequences are MNHEY and SMNVEV (reference sequence). The length of the CDR3 is 14 residues. V shed 4 bases and J 6 bases; nucleotides not matched to a gene: 4. The J gene is TRBJ2-3, the V gene TRBV27; 10 nucleotides match TRBD1. This TCR derives from a human donor in good health (CMV status not recorded). Some clones in this sample may be carry-over from other donors' samples. Sequences were derived from cultured PBMCs, sampled from culture after CMV antigen stimulation. The DNA for the CDR3 is TGTGCCAGCAGTTCGACAGGGGGCCCCGATACGCAGTATTTT. Translation: CASSSTGGPDTQYF.